Below, 17 T cell receptor beta chains from the same sample are listed, as sequenced in a study of blood T cell repertoires in COVID-19. Only in-frame clones appear in the TCRdb table, and some are missing; sequencing was by immunoSEQ multiplex PCR. This table holds about 51,000 clones, 86% found once. The sample taken for sequencing was peripheral blood. These receptors were obtained from a man older than 75 with active COVID-19.

The chain uses TRBV9 and TRBJ1-4; 8 bases fit TRBD1. The CDR3 is 17 residues long. V shed 4 bases, J shed 7 bases, and the junction held 15 bases outside the gene matches. Germline V gene sequence: CDR1 SGDLS, CDR2 YYNGEE. DNA of the CDR3: TGTGCCAGCAGCCCTCAGGGGGCCGTGGAAATGGGTGAAAAACTGTTTTTT. Amino acids: CASSPQGAVEMGEKLFF.

The chain joins TRBV28 to TRBJ1-4; 7 positions match TRBD1. V lost 5 bases to trimming and J lost 4 bases; unmatched junction nucleotides: 7. The germline V gene encodes CDR1 MDHEN and CDR2 SYDVKM. CDR3 length equals 15 residues. The DNA of the CDR3 is TGTGCCAGCAGTCCGACGGACAGGCTTAATGAAAAACTGTTTTTT. Translating gives CASSPTDRLNEKLFF.

The chain couples TRBV11-2 to TRBJ2-1; 7 bases agree with TRBD2. Germline CDR1 reads SGHAT; CDR2 reads FQNNGV. V trimming: 4 bases; J trimming: 2 bases; junction bases outside the gene matches: 8. The CDR3 is 16 residues long. DNA of the CDR3: TGTGCCAGCAGCTCACAAGCGGGATCCCCCTACAATGAGCAGTTCTTC. It specifies CASSSQAGSPYNEQFF.

The chain combines TRBV14 with TRBJ2-7; D remains unclear. Trimming left V 3 bases short and J 1 base short, with 4 bases between. The germline V gene encodes CDR1 SGHDN and CDR2 FVKESK. The length of the CDR3 is 12 residues. CDR3 sequence (DNA): TGTGCCAGCAGCCAGTTATCCTACGAGCAGTACTTC. This sequence encodes CASSQLSYEQYF.

The chain combines TRBV6-2 or TRBV6-3 with TRBJ2-1; D ambiguous. Trimming shortened V by 6 bases and J by 5 bases, and 26 bases separated the two germline ends. The CDR3 is 18 residues long. Germline values: CDR1 MNHEY, CDR2 SVGEGT. The CDR3 protein is CASSSGLAALGLDNEQFF. The CDR3 bases are TGTGCCAGCAGCTCCGGGTTAGCTGCTCTCGGCTTGGACAATGAGCAGTTCTTC.

This chain connects TRBV28 to TRBJ1-6, with a tentative D call TRBD1 (5 bases). The CDR3 extends over 15 amino acids. V lost 4 bases to trimming and J lost 10 bases, with 17 bases between them. Per germline, CDR1 MDHEN and CDR2 SYDVKM. CDR3 nucleotide sequence: TGTGCCAGCAGTTGGGGGGGGAACCTAGGGTCACCCCTCCACTTT. This gives the protein CASSWGGNLGSPLHF.

J is TRBJ2-4 and V is TRBV6-5; 9 nucleotides agree with TRBD1. The length of the CDR3 is 15 residues. The junction had 11 bases not matched to a gene; V was cut back by 6 bases and J by 8 bases. Germline V gene lookup returns CDR1 MNHEY and CDR2 SVGAGI. CDR3 DNA: TGTGCCAGCAGACCGCCGGGACAGGGCTCTGACATTCAGTACTTC. Translating gives CASRPPGQGSDIQYF.

The rearrangement links TRBV9 to TRBJ1-3, with D unresolved. The germline V gene has CDR1 SGDLS and CDR2 YYNGEE. Trimming took 4 bases from V and 0 from J, leaving 8 bases between them. The length of the CDR3 is 14 residues. The CDR3 nucleotides read TGTGCCAGCAGCCCCTCCCTCTCTGGAAACACCATATATTTT. Translation: CASSPSLSGNTIYF.

The CDR3 DNA follows: TGTGCCAGCAGCGGGACTAGCGGCTCCTACGAGCAGTACTTC. This translates into CASSGTSGSYEQYF. The chain combines TRBV6-6 with TRBJ2-7; TRBD2 agrees at 11 bases. The V gene end was trimmed by 6 bases and the J gene end by 0 bases; junction bases not matched to a gene: 1. Germline-derived CDR1 and CDR2 are MNHNY and SVGAGI (reference sequence). The CDR3 is 14 amino acids.

This chain connects TRBV6-1 to TRBJ2-5; D is perhaps TRBD1 (6 bases). This CDR3 spans 16 amino acids. The ends were cut back, 0 bases at V and 0 bases at J, with 11 bases in the middle. Looked up from germline, CDR1 is MNHNS and CDR2 is SASEGT. CDR3 nucleotides: TGTGCCAGCAGTGAAGCAGGACAGAAGTACCAAGAGACCCAGTACTTC. Translating gives CASSEAGQKYQETQYF.

This clone was observed once. The chain combines TRBV10-3 with TRBJ2-7, with 7 nucleotides matching TRBD1. V was clipped by 10 bases and J by 2 bases; unmatched bases: 8. Germline V CDR1 and CDR2: ENHRY, SYGVKD. The CDR3 length is 13 residues. The CDR3 nucleotides read TGTGCCACCGCCGGGACAGAAACCTACGAGCAGTACTTC. Amino acid sequence: CATAGTETYEQYF.

V and J are TRBV7-9 and TRBJ2-7; 12 bases agree with TRBD1. The CDR3 extends over 15 amino acids. Looked up from germline, CDR1 is SEHNR and CDR2 is FQNEAQ (reference sequence). Losses at the gene ends were 2 bases for V and 5 bases for J; bases not matched to a gene: 4. The DNA for the CDR3 is TGTGCCAGCAGCTTAACGGGGACAGGGGGCAACGAGCAGTACTTC. It codes for CASSLTGTGGNEQYF.

The V gene is TRBV18, the J gene TRBJ2-3; TRBD1 matches 12 bases. The germline V gene encodes CDR1 KGHSH and CDR2 LQKENI. With V trimmed by 3 bases and J by 1 base, 2 bases remained unmatched. There are 16 residues in the CDR3. CDR3 sequence: CASSPGDRGRTDTQYF. The CDR3 DNA is TGTGCCAGCTCACCTGGGGACAGGGGGCGCACAGATACGCAGTATTTT. Full variable domain (missing parts from reference TRBV18 and TRBJ2-3): NAGVMQNPRHLVRRRGQEARLRCSPMKGHSHVYWYRQLPEEGLKFMVYLQKENIIDESGMPKERFSAEFPKEGPSILRIQQVVRGDSAAYFCASSPGDRGRTDTQYFGPGTRLTVL.

V gene TRBV6-5 combines with J gene TRBJ2-5; the D gene is possibly TRBD2 (5 bases). This CDR3 has 15 amino acids. The germline V gene has CDR1 MNHEY and CDR2 SVGAGI. Trimming took 6 bases from V and 5 from J, leaving 19 bases between them. This CDR3 is CASSKSRRGMETQYF. Here the CDR3 DNA reads TGTGCCAGCAGCAAGTCTCGAAGAGGGATGGAGACCCAGTACTTC.

V and J are TRBV11-1 and TRBJ2-1, with D perhaps matching TRBD2 (5 bases). Looked up from germline, CDR1 is SGHAT and CDR2 is FQDESV (reference sequence). The V end lost 2 bases, the J end lost 5 bases, and 10 bases lay between the germline ends. This CDR3 comprises 14 residues. DNA for the CDR3: TGTGCCAGCAGCTTAAGAGGGAACCACAATGAGCAGTTCTTC. Protein sequence: CASSLRGNHNEQFF.

The J gene is TRBJ2-7, the V gene TRBV7-8; a possible D gene is TRBD1 (6 bases). Germline V gene lookup returns CDR1 SGHVS and CDR2 FQNEAQ. CDR3 length equals 15 residues. Trimming pared 6 bases from V and 1 base from J, leaving 16 bases between. The CDR3, as DNA: TGTGCCAGCAGTTTTACGACCGGGACATCCTACGAGCAGTACTTC. It is translated as CASSFTTGTSYEQYF.

The V and J genes are TRBV28 and TRBJ1-3, with D perhaps TRBD1 (5 bases). The CDR3 length is 14 residues. Germline CDR1 and CDR2: MDHEN and SYDVKM. Trimming took 8 bases from V and 0 from J, leaving 11 bases between them. CDR3 sequence reads: CASSGVGSGNTIYF. CDR3 sequence (DNA): TGTGCCAGCTCGGGGGTCGGCTCTGGAAACACCATATATTTT.